Detailed here is one TCR beta chain. This sample was included in a study of blood T cell repertoires in COVID-19. TCRdb's table, derived via immunoSEQ multiplex PCR, lists solely in-frame clones and lacks some. This sample has over 90,000 clones, with 86% found just once. The sequenced sample was peripheral blood. The source of this sequence is a man aged 80 or over with acute or convalescent COVID-19.

Here the CDR3 reads CASSILGQGVDTEAFF. CDR3 DNA sequence: TGTGCCAGTAGTATTCTCGGACAGGGGGTTGACACTGAAGCTTTCTTT. The rearrangement links TRBV19 to TRBJ1-1, with 10 bases lining up with TRBD1. Germline V gene data show CDR1 as LNHDA and CDR2 as SQIVND (reference sequence). With V trimmed by 3 bases and J by 3 bases, 7 bases remained unmatched. The CDR3 has 16 amino acids.